This T cell receptor (beta chain) came from a study of T-cell reconstitution after alpha-beta-depleted transplantation in children. This clonotype has a handful of counts. V was cut by 7 bases and J by 0 bases, with 9 bases left in between. The CDR3 is 13 residues long. Germline-derived CDR1 and CDR2 are SQVTM and ANQGSEA. Preparing the TCRbeta library involved the use of unique molecular identifiers. TCRdb ran MiXCR on the PCR reads and lists one entry per CDR3 protein. The table includes around 250,000 distinct CDR3 sequences, around 9.6% detected once. The sequence came from a human donor who donated a stem cell graft to a child with SCID. Source: PBMCs from the stem cell graft donor, taken from the stem cell graft. The chain is built from TRBV29-1 and TRBJ1-4; D is unresolved. The CDR3 reads CSATPATNEKLFF. In DNA, the CDR3 is TGCAGCGCAACCCCCGCAACTAATGAAAAACTGTTTTTT.